The clone carrying this T cell receptor (beta chain) was counted between two and nine times. The data belong to a study of T cells in narcolepsy. Turning to the study itself: Patients with NT1 or NT2 and healthy control donors were enrolled.

The method was immunoSEQ multiplex PCR; TCRdb's version includes in-frame clones alone and lacks a portion of them. This sample yields about 15,000 clones, of which about 85% are seen a single time; more than 35% belongs to the top ten. The germline V gene has CDR1 SEHNR and CDR2 FQNEAQ (reference sequence). Germline trimming cut 3 bases from V and 6 bases from J; bases unmatched to any gene: 7. The CDR3 is 14 amino acids. The gene calls are TRBV7-9 and TRBJ1-2; 7 bases match TRBD1. Sequences were obtained from memory (CD45RA-) CD4+ T cells from blood. The sequence was obtained from a human donor in good health. The CDR3 DNA follows: TGTGCCAGCAGCTTCGGCCAGACAGGGAATGGCTACACCTTC. Translating it yields CASSFGQTGNGYTF.